The present entry profiles one T cell receptor beta chain with its context. This clonotype was recorded many times. The antigen this receptor binds is unknown. Base qualities are missing; no much larger clone stands one base away. The sample comes from a study of CD8+CD57+ T cells in acquired aplastic anemia (dated by TCRdb to 2016 to 2019). General notes on the study: A mean of about 3 ug of DNA, ranging from roughly 0.2 to 27.4 ug, was extracted from sorted CD4+ and CD8+ cells. For healthy donor samples, the average read count was about 10 million for CD4+ cells and around 12 million for CD8+ cells.

In this study, sorted CD4+ and CD8+ T cells from the blood of healthy subjects and of severe aplastic anemia patients had their TCR repertoires deep-sequenced. Ficoll-Paque density gradient centrifugation was used to isolate peripheral blood mononuclear cells. Before DNA extraction, CD4+ and CD8+ T cells were sorted by FACS or by magnetic beads. The germline ends are 15 bases apart after V is trimmed by 6 bases and J by 4 bases. CDR1 SGHTA and CDR2 FQGTGA were looked up in the germline V gene. Reading from cysteine to phenylalanine, the CDR3 counts 15 amino acids. The CDR3 DNA has 45 bases and is translated from base 1. Findings and caveats that apply to the study as a whole: No significant difference in CD8+ Simpson's diversity was found between patients and healthy controls (P=0.060). About 30 CD8+ CDR3 sequences were found to be shared between patients and controls, but these sequences appeared to be highly expressed in patients and within the immunodominant clones of the patients.

Profiling of TCR beta VDJ combinations and CDR3 sequences used genomic DNA as the template. An Illumina HiSeq 2000 was the platform used for TCR repertoire sequencing. Processing in the source paper ran as follows. TRBV/TRBJ rearrangement plots, CDR3 size and DJ length profiles, and Simpson's diversity index were used to evaluate the repertoires. The most abundant DNA sequence in the deep sequencing data was defined as the immunodominant clone. CDR3 amino acid sequences were screened for sharing across subjects and were compared with published repertoires and the VDJdb database. TCRdb reanalyzed the raw reads on its own, using fastp at Q25 for trimming and MiXCR for clone calling, and kept in-frame beta chains. Entries that share a CDR3 protein sequence are merged under the most common genes and DNA. The V and J calls were not made by the authors but by TCRdb's processing. Counted in this sample were around 130,000 distinct CDR3 sequences; around 48% of them appeared once. The ten top clones hold about 2.5% of the sample.

The sample consisted of sorted CD4+, CD8+, or CD8+CD57+ T cells (not recorded which) from PBMCs. The source of this sequence is a human donor in good health, serving as a control. The receptor chain draws on TRBV7-3 and TRBJ2-2, and possibly TRBD1, on 6 matching bases. The CDR3 reads as follows: CASRSGGQTTGELFF. The DNA is as follows: TGTGCCAGCAGAAGTGGGGGACAAACCACCGGGGAGCTGTTTTTT.